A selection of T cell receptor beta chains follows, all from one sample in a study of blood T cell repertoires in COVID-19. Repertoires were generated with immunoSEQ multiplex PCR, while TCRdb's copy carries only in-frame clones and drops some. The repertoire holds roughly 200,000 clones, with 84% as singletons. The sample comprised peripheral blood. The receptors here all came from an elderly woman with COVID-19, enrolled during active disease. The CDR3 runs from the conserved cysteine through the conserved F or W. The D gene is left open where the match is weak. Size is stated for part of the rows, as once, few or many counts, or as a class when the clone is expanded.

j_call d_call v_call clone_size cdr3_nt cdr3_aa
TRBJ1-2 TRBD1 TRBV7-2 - TGTGCCAGCAGCTACGACAGGGGAGGTGGCTACACCTTC CASSYDRGGGYTF
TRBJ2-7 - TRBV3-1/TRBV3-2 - TGTGCCAGCAGCGCCTCGGGCAGGGAGGCCTACGAGCAGTACTTC CASSASGREAYEQYF
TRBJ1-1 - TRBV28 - TGTGCCAGCAGATCAGGGTCGCTGAACACTGAAGCTTTCTTT CASRSGSLNTEAFF
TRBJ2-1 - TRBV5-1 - TGCGCCAGCAGCTTGGGTGGGGGGACTTACAATGAGCAGTTCTTC CASSLGGGTYNEQFF
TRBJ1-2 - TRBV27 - TGTGCCAGCAGCCTAGGGGGGGGCTATGGCTACACCTTC CASSLGGGYGYTF
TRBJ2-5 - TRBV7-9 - TGTGCCAGCAGCTTTCTAGGGGCAGAGACCCAGTACTTC CASSFLGAETQYF
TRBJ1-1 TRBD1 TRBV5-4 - TGTGCCAGCAGTTTACAGGGGATTAACACTGAAGCTTTCTTT CASSLQGINTEAFF
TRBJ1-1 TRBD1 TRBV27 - TGTGCCAGCAGTCCCAACAGGGGCAGGAACACTGAAGCTTTCTTT CASSPNRGRNTEAFF
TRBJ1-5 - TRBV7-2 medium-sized TGTGCCAGCAGCCCCTATGAGGGCGGCAGTCAGCCCCAGCATTTT CASSPYEGGSQPQHF
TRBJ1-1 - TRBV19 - TGTGCCAGTAGTCCCCCCTGGGGGGGAGGGCACACTGAAGCTTTCTTT CASSPPWGGGHTEAFF
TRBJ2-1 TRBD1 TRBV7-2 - TGTGCCAGCAGCCTACAGGGGTACAATGAGCAGTTCTTC CASSLQGYNEQFF
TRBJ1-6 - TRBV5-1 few TGCGCCAGCAGCTTAACGGGTGCGGAGGATTCACCCCTCCACTTT CASSLTGAEDSPLHF
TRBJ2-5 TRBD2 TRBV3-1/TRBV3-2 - TGTGCCAGCAGCCTACCGGGACTACAACAAGAGACCCAGTACTTC CASSLPGLQQETQYF
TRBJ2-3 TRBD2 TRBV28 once TGTGCCAGCAGGGGAGCGGGGGGGTCGGATACGCAGTATTTT CASRGAGGSDTQYF
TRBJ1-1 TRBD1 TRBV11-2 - TGTGCCAGCAGCTTAGAACTTTACCCGGGACAGGGAAAGACTGAAGCTTTCTTT CASSLELYPGQGKTEAFF
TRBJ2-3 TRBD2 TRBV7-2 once TGTGCCAGCAGCATTAGCGGGGGCCCCCCATCCGATACGCAGTATTTT CASSISGGPPSDTQYF
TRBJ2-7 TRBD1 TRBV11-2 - TGTGCCAGCAGCTTAGCGGGGACAGAATACGAGCAGTACTTC CASSLAGTEYEQYF
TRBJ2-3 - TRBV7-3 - TGTGCCAGCAGCTTAACCCCGGGAGATACGCAGTATTTT CASSLTPGDTQYF
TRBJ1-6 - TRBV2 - TGTGCCAGCAGTGATACACGAAATTCACCCCTCCACTTT CASSDTRNSPLHF
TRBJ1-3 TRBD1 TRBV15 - TGTGCCACCAGCTTCGGGACAGCCTCTGGAAACACCATATATTTT CATSFGTASGNTIYF
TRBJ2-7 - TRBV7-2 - TGTGCCAGCAGTGAACGGGGGACCCCATCCTACGAGCAGTACTTC CASSERGTPSYEQYF
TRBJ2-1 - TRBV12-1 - TGTGCCAGCAGCTTCCGCGGGGGGGCGCATGAGCAGTTCTTC CASSFRGGAHEQFF
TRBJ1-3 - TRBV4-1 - TGCGCCAGCAGTCTTTACAGGGAATTTGGAAACACCATATATTTT CASSLYREFGNTIYF
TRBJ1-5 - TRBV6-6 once TGTGCCAGCAGTCGGACTGATAGCAATCAGCCCCAGCATTTT CASSRTDSNQPQHF
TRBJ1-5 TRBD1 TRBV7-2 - TGTGCCAGCAGCTTAGGACTAGGGGGCTTTCAGCCCCAGCATTTT CASSLGLGGFQPQHF
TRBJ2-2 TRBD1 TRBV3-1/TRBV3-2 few TGTGCCAGCAGCCTAGGGACAGCGAACACCGGGGAGCTGTTTTTT CASSLGTANTGELFF
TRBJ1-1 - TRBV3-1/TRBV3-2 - TGTGCCAGCAGCCAACGAGACAGTAGGACTGAAGCTTTCTTT CASSQRDSRTEAFF
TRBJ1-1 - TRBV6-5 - TGTGCCAGCAGTCGCAAGGGGTTTGAAGCTTTCTTT CASSRKGFEAFF
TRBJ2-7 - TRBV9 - TGTGCCAGCAGCGTGGGGGGACAGACTACTGAGCAGTACTTC CASSVGGQTTEQYF
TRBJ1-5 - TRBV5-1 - TGCGCCAGCAGCTTGTCAGGTCAAGGGCCCCAGCATTTT CASSLSGQGPQHF
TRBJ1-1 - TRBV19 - TGTGCCAGTACCACAGGGTTAGGCACTGAAGCTTTCTTT CASTTGLGTEAFF
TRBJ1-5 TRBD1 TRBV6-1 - TGTGCCAGCAGTGGAACGGACAGGGGAGGGGGTCAGCCCCAGCATTTT CASSGTDRGGGQPQHF
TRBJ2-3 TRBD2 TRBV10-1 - TGCGCCAGCAGTGAGGGTCCCCAGCGGGGGGCGGAAGATACGCAGTATTTT CASSEGPQRGAEDTQYF